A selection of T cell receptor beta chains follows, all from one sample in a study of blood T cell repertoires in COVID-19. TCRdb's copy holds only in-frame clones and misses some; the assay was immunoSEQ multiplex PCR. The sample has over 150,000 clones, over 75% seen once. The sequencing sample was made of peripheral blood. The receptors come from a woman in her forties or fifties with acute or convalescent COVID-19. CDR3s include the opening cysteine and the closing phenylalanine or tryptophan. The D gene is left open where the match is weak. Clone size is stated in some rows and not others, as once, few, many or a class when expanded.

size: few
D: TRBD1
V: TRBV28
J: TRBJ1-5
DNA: TGTGCCAGCACCTCGGTAGGGACAGGGGCCAATCAGCCCCAGCATTTT
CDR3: CASTSVGTGANQPQHF

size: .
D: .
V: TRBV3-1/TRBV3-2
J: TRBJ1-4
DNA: TGTGCCAGCAGCCGAGGACACGCTAGGGAAAAACTGTTTTTT
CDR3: CASSRGHAREKLFF

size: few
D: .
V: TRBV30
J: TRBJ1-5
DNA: TGTGCCTGGAGCAGCGGCGTGGGCAGGAAGGTCAATCAGCCCCAGCATTTT
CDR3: CAWSSGVGRKVNQPQHF

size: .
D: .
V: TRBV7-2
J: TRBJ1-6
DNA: TGTGCCAGCAGCTTATTCGGGAGCTCCTATAATTCACCCCTCCACTTT
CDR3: CASSLFGSSYNSPLHF

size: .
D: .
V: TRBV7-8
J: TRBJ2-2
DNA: TGTGCCAGCAGCTTAAGTAGTAGGGGCAGGACCGGGGAGCTGTTTTTT
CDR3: CASSLSSRGRTGELFF

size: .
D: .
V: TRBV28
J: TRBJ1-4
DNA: TGTGCCTCACGGGATTCAAACCGAGAAAAACTGTTTTTT
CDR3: CASRDSNREKLFF

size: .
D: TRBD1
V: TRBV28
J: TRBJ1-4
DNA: TGTGCCAGCAGTTCCGGGACAGGGTTGGGGGAAAAACTGTTTTTT
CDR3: CASSSGTGLGEKLFF

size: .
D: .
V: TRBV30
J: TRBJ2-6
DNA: TGTGCCTGGAGTGTACTTCTCGTCCCCGGGGCTGGGGCCAACGTCCTGACTTTC
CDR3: CAWSVLLVPGAGANVLTF

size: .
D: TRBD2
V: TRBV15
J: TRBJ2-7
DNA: TGTGCCACCAGCAGAGATGAGGGCGGGAGTCAGTACTTC
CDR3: CATSRDEGGSQYF

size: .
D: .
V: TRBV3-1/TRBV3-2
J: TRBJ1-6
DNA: TGTGCCAGCAGCCAAGTTTTTCCGGTTTCGATGTATTCACCCCTCCACTTT
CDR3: CASSQVFPVSMYSPLHF

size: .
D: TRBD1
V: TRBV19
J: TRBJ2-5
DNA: TGTGCCAGCCTGGACAGGGGCCAAGAGACCCAGTACTTC
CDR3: CASLDRGQETQYF

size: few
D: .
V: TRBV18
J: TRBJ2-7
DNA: TGTGCCAGCTCACCACCGGGCAGGCAGGGGAGCTCCTACGAGCAGTACTTC
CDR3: CASSPPGRQGSSYEQYF

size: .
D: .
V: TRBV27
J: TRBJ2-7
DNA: TGTGCCAGCAGCCTCCGAGGGTTCCCTACCTACGAGCAGTACTTC
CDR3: CASSLRGFPTYEQYF

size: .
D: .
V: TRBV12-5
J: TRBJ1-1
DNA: TGTGCTAGTGGTTTTCTTATACCGGACAAGATGAACACTGAAGCTTTCTTT
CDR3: CASGFLIPDKMNTEAFF

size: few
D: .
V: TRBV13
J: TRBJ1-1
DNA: TGTGCCAGCAGCTTAGGATCTTGGGGGCCACTGAACACTGAAGCTTTCTTT
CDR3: CASSLGSWGPLNTEAFF

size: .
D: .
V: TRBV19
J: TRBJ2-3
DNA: TGTGCCAGTAGTATTTCCGAGGGCTCTAGCACAGATACGCAGTATTTT
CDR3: CASSISEGSSTDTQYF

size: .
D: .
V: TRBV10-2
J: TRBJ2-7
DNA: TGCGCCAGCAGTGACAAGGGGGCGGGGTTTTACGAGCAGTACTTC
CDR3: CASSDKGAGFYEQYF

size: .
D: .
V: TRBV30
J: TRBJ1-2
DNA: TGTGCCTGGAGTGCCGCGGGAAAGGGCAGGGAGGGATTGAAAGGCTACACCTTC
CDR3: CAWSAAGKGREGLKGYTF

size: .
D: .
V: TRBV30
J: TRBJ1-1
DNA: TGTGCCTGGAGTGCTCGGGGGGTAGTCTACTCTGAAGCTTTCTTT
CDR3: CAWSARGVVYSEAFF

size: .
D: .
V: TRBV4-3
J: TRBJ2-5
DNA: TGCGCCAGCAGCCAAGGGGGCACAGGTGGGCAGGGGGGCGAGACCCAGTACTTC
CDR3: CASSQGGTGGQGGETQYF

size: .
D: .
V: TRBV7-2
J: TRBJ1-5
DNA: TGTGCCAGCAGCCCAGGGATCGATCAGCCCCAGCATTTT
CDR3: CASSPGIDQPQHF

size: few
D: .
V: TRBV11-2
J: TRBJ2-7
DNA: TGTGCCAGCAGCCGACTAGGGGTGGGGGAGCAGTACTTC
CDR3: CASSRLGVGEQYF

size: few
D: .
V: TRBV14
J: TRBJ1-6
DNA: TGTGCCAGCAGCCAGCAGGGCGAAGGTTCACCCCTCCACTTT
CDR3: CASSQQGEGSPLHF

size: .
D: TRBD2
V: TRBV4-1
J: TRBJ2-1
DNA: TGCGCCAGCAGCCAAGAAGGTAGCGGGGGGGCTGGTGAGCAGTTCTTC
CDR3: CASSQEGSGGAGEQFF

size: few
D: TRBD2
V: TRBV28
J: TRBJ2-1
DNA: TGTGCCAGCAGTTTAACTAGCGGAGAGCAGTTCTTC
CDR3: CASSLTSGEQFF

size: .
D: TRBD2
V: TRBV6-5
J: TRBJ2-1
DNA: TGTGCCAGCAGTACCCTGCGACGCGGGGGCAATGAGCAGTTCTTC
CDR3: CASSTLRRGGNEQFF

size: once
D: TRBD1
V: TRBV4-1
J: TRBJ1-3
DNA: TGCGCCAGCAGCCAAGCCTATACGGACAGGGGAAACACCATATATTTT
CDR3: CASSQAYTDRGNTIYF

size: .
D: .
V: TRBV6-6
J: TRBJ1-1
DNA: TGTGCCAGCAGTTACCCTAACGGACGGACTATTGAAGCTTTCTTT
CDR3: CASSYPNGRTIEAFF

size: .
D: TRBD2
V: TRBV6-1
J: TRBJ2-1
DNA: TGTGCCAGCAGTGTGACAGTACCGGGACTAGCGGGTTACAATGAGCAGTTCTTC
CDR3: CASSVTVPGLAGYNEQFF

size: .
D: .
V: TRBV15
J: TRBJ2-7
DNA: TGTGCCACCAGCAGAGATCGTATCTCCTACGAGCAGTACTTC
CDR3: CATSRDRISYEQYF

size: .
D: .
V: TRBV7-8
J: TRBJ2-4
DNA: TGTGCCAGCAGCTCTGCGTTTGTAGCTGCCAAAAACATTCAGTACTTC
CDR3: CASSSAFVAAKNIQYF

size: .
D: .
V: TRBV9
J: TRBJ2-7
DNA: TGTGCCAGCAGCGTAGAGGTCGGAGCCTACGAGCAGTACTTC
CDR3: CASSVEVGAYEQYF

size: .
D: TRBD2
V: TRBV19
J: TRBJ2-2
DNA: TGTGCCAGTAGTGGGACTAGCCGAAACACCGGGGAGCTGTTTTTT
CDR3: CASSGTSRNTGELFF

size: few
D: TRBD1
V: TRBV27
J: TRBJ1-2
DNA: TGTGCCAGCAGTTTAGGGACAGGGGGCGGCTACACCTTC
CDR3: CASSLGTGGGYTF

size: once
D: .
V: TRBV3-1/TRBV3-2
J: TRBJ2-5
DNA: TGTGCCAGCAGCCAAGCAGGGGCGGAGACCCAGTACTTC
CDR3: CASSQAGAETQYF

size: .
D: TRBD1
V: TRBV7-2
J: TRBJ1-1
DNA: TGTGCCAGCAGCTGGGGACAGGGGGGCTCGGCTTTCTTT
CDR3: CASSWGQGGSAFF

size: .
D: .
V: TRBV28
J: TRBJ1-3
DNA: TGTGCCAGCAGTTTAGGGGGGGCAACAAGAGGAAACACCATATATTTT
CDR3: CASSLGGATRGNTIYF

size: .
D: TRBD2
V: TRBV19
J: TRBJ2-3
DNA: TGTGCCAGTAGCGGAGGGACTAGCGGGAGTAGGAGCACAGATACGCAGTATTTT
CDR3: CASSGGTSGSRSTDTQYF

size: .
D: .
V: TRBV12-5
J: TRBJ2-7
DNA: TGTGCTAGTGGTTTGTGGGCAGGGCCCTACGAGCAGTACTTC
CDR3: CASGLWAGPYEQYF

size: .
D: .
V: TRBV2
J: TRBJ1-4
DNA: TGTGCCAGCAGTGAGGCAGAGCGGGGGGTCGGGGTTTTT
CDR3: CASSEAERGVGVF

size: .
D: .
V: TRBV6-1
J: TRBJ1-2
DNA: TGTGCCAGCAGGCCCCCGGCCGACTTTAACTATGGCTACACCTTC
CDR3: CASRPPADFNYGYTF

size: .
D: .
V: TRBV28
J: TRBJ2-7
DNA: TGTGCCAGCAGTCGGTTCACAGGGACCCGCATCGGCGAGCAGTACTTC
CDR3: CASSRFTGTRIGEQYF

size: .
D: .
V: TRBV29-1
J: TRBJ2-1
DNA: TGCAGCGTTCCCACCCCCACGCATAGCGGCGTATTCTCCTACAATGAGCAGTTCTTC
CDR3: CSVPTPTHSGVFSYNEQFF

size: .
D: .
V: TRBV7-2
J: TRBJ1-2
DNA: TGTGCCAGCAGCCCTCATGGGGCAGTCTATGGCTACACCTTC
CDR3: CASSPHGAVYGYTF